This TCR beta chain was sequenced for a study of T cell changes during pregnancy in multiple sclerosis. TCRdb's copy holds only in-frame clones and misses some; the assay was immunoSEQ multiplex PCR. The repertoire includes about 18,000 clones, more than 70% of them detected once, and over 15% sits in the top ten. This TCR came from a female donor in good health, enrolled as a control in a pregnancy study. This specimen was CD8+ T cells from peripheral blood mononuclear cells, taken in the third trimester of pregnancy.

CDR3 sequence (DNA): TGTGCCAGCAGTTACTCGGACAGCTACGAGCAGTACTTC. This translates into CASSYSDSYEQYF. The chain links TRBV6-6 to TRBJ2-7; D is possibly TRBD1 (6 bases). The V and J ends lost 0 bases and 3 bases respectively, with 6 bases between them. Germline V gives CDR1 MNHNY, CDR2 SVGAGI (reference sequence). The CDR3 runs to 13 residues.